This T cell receptor (beta chain) was profiled in a study of blood T cell repertoires in COVID-19. There are 15 residues in the CDR3. Germline V gene data show CDR1 as MDHEN and CDR2 as SYDVKM. V was clipped by 6 bases and J by 7 bases, with 18 bases between them. Assay used: immunoSEQ multiplex PCR; TCRdb lists only in-frame clones, some missing. The sample comprises about 200,000 clones, more than 65% of which are singletons, and roughly 7% rests with the top ten. The sample consisted of PBMCs or T cells enriched from blood (not recorded which). The TCR originated in a man in his forties who had recovered from COVID-19. The J gene is TRBJ1-4, the V gene TRBV28, with D perhaps TRBD1 (6 bases). The CDR3 here is CASRSRVGAREKLFF. CDR3 sequence (DNA): TGTGCCAGCAGGTCCCGGGTGGGGGCTCGTGAAAAACTGTTTTTT.